The 12 T cell receptor beta chains below come from one sample, sequenced in a study of cytomegalovirus exposure and HLA in healthy donors. PCR used 60 Vbeta primers and 13 Jbeta primers. Sequencing was performed with immunoSEQ multiplex PCR; in TCRdb, only in-frame clones are kept and a portion is missing. Here the sample spans 30,000 to 40,000 clones, just over 85% being singletons. Source material: PBMCs. Every receptor here comes from a woman aged 35 to 49 in good health and CMV-seropositive.

The rearrangement joins TRBV5-4 to TRBJ2-4, with D maybe TRBD2 (7 bases). This CDR3 contains 15 residues. Germline lookup yields CDR1 SGHNT and CDR2 YYREEE (reference sequence). V dropped 6 bases and J dropped 5 bases, with 18 bases sitting between them. The CDR3 region is CASKKGGDGENIQYF. The CDR3 DNA is TGTGCCAGCAAGAAAGGGGGGGACGGAGAAAACATTCAGTACTTC.

The chain employs TRBV7-2 and TRBJ1-2; 7 bases fit TRBD1. V was clipped by 1 base and J by 4 bases; unmatched bases: 9. CDR1 is SGHTA and CDR2 is FQGNSA in the germline V gene. This CDR3 is 16 amino acids long. In DNA, the CDR3 is TGTGCCAGCAGCTTAGTTAGACAGGGAGGAGGCTATGGCTACACCTTC. Translation: CASSLVRQGGGYGYTF.

V usage is TRBV30 and J usage is TRBJ2-3; TRBD1 is a possible D gene (6 bases). Germline V gene data show CDR1 as GTSNPN and CDR2 as SVGIG (reference sequence). The CDR3 is made up of 13 amino acids. The ends were cut back, 2 bases at V and 11 bases at J, with 17 bases in the middle. The CDR3 nucleotides read TGTGCCTGGAGTTCGCAGGGGCATGGAATGCAGTATTTT. Amino acids: CAWSSQGHGMQYF.

The V and J genes are TRBV28 and TRBJ1-2; 7 bases align to TRBD1. The CDR3 spans 14 residues. Trimming cost V 5 bases and J 7 bases; bases outside gene matches: 10. Looked up from germline, CDR1 is MDHEN and CDR2 is SYDVKM. The DNA for the CDR3 is TGTGCCAGCAGTCCCTTAGGGGGCGCCCGTGGCTACACCTTC. This sequence encodes CASSPLGGARGYTF.

Of note for this clone: The junction departs from the called germline gene at one end, perhaps through a read error. Other DNA sequences in this specimen translate into the identical CDR3. The rearrangement uses TRBV5-1 and TRBJ1-1, with TRBD1 identical over 9 bases. The CDR3 runs to 16 residues. Germline loops: CDR1 SGHRS, CDR2 YFSETQ. CDR3 DNA: TGCGCCAGCAGCCCGGGACAGGGAGTATCTGGCACTGAGGCTTTCTTT. Translated: CASSPGQGVSGTEAFF.

The rearrangement joins TRBV27 to TRBJ2-1, with D possibly being TRBD1 (5 bases). Germline V gives CDR1 MNHEY, CDR2 SMNVEV (reference sequence). Trimming removed 8 bases from V and 3 bases from J, with 14 bases in between. The CDR3 is 14 residues long. The chain's CDR3 is CASGGRAFYNEQFF. The CDR3 DNA reads as TGTGCCAGCGGCGGCAGGGCTTTCTACAATGAGCAGTTCTTC.

The genes are TRBV7-2 and TRBJ1-3, with TRBD1 matching over 9 bases. V gave up 5 bases and J gave up 1 base; unmatched junction bases: 3. The CDR3 loop spans 15 amino acids. Germline V gives CDR1 SGHTA, CDR2 FQGNSA. CDR3 amino acids: CASSLDRGSGNTIYF. Here the CDR3 DNA reads TGTGCCAGCAGCCTGGACAGGGGATCTGGAAACACCATATATTTT.

The V and J genes are TRBV6-6 and TRBJ1-5; a weak D match, TRBD1 (5 bases). The germline CDR1 and CDR2 sequences are MNHNY and SVGAGI (reference sequence). The CDR3 is 13 amino acids. V was trimmed by 7 bases and J by 3 bases, leaving 10 bases between them. The CDR3 here is CASTSGLNQPQHF. CDR3 DNA sequence: TGTGCCAGCACCTCAGGGCTCAATCAGCCCCAGCATTTT.

Details on this clone: Compared with germline, one end of the junction differs, possibly owing to a read error. The CDR3 coding sequence is TGTGCCACTAGTGAAAACGGGGAAAAACTGTTTTTT. It is translated as CATSENGEKLFF. The chain employs TRBV19 and TRBJ1-4; D is uncertain. The germline V gene has CDR1 LNHDA and CDR2 SQIVND (reference sequence). The CDR3 covers 12 residues.

The chain recombines TRBV28 with TRBJ2-7, with D perhaps TRBD2 (7 bases). Trimming shortened V by 8 bases and J by 4 bases, and 18 bases separated the two germline ends. Germline V CDR1 and CDR2: MDHEN, SYDVKM. The CDR3 consists of 14 residues. The CDR3 coding sequence is TGTGCCAGCCGGGCGGCCGGGGGGCGATACGAGCAGTACTTC. This encodes CASRAAGGRYEQYF.

This clone was observed a few times. V is TRBV6-6 and J is TRBJ1-1; 7 bases align to TRBD1. Germline CDR1 is MNHNY and CDR2 is SVGAGI (reference sequence). J lost 5 bases, V lost 4 bases, and 10 bases had no gene match. The CDR3 runs 15 residues. The CDR3 sequence is CASSSPGRGLTEAFF. For the CDR3, the DNA is TGTGCCAGCAGTTCCCCCGGGAGGGGGCTTACTGAAGCTTTCTTT.

This clone was counted a few times. The gene calls are TRBV19 and TRBJ2-4; 12 bases map to TRBD2. Germline CDR1 LNHDA, CDR2 SQIVND (reference sequence). V gave up 3 bases and J gave up 1 base; unmatched junction bases: 7. CDR3 length: 18 residues. The CDR3: CASSMGLAGGRAKNIQYF. Written as DNA, the CDR3 is TGTGCCAGTAGTATGGGGCTAGCGGGGGGGCGGGCCAAAAACATTCAGTACTTC.